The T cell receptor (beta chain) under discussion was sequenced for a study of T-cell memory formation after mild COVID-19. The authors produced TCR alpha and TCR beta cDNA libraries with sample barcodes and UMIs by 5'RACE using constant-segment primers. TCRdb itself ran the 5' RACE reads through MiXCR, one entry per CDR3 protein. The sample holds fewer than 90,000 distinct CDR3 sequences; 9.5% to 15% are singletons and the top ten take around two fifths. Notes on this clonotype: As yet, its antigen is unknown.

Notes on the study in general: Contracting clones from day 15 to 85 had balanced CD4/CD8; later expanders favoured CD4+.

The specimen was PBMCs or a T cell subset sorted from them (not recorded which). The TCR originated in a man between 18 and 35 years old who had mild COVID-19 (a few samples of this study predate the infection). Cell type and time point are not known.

The CDR3 sequence: CASSLDGSEQYF. In DNA, the CDR3 is TGTGCCAGCAGCTTAGATGGTAGCGAGCAGTACTTC. The chain joins TRBV7-9 to TRBJ2-7; no clear D. This CDR3 is built from 12 residues. The germline V gene encodes CDR1 SEHNR and CDR2 FQNEAQ (reference sequence). V lost 1 base and J lost 6, with 7 bases in between.